Following are 19 T cell receptor beta chains from one sample sequenced in a study of cytomegalovirus exposure and HLA in healthy donors. Primers: 60 Vbeta forward and 13 Jbeta reverse. Sequencing used immunoSEQ multiplex PCR; TCRdb keeps in-frame clones, though not all of them. The sample includes 60,000 to 85,000 clones, 78% of them seen just once. The sequencing input was PBMCs. The receptors derive from a man aged 40-49 years in good health and CMV-seronegative.

The chain employs TRBV29-1 and TRBJ1-1; the D gene is possibly TRBD1 (5 bases). CDR3 length: 14 amino acids. Germline CDR1 and CDR2: SQVTM and ANQGSEA. V was trimmed by 7 bases and J by 4 bases, leaving 19 bases between them. The CDR3 protein is CSATGLERITEAFF. CDR3 nucleotides: TGCAGCGCCACAGGTTTAGAGAGGATCACTGAAGCTTTCTTT.

This clone occurred once. The rearrangement links TRBV11-1 to TRBJ1-2; D might be TRBD1 (5 bases). The V gene's germline CDR1 is SGHAT and CDR2 FQDESV (reference sequence). This CDR3 is 17 amino acids long. Trimming left V 0 bases short and J 4 bases short, with 18 bases between. In DNA form, the CDR3 reads TGTGCCAGCAGCTTAGCCGGCGGGGACCTTTACTCCTATGGCTACACCTTC. Translating it yields CASSLAGGDLYSYGYTF.

The rearrangement joins TRBV5-1 to TRBJ1-4; a possible D gene is TRBD1 (6 bases). V lost 2 bases to trimming and J lost 7 bases, with 15 bases between them. Germline-derived CDR1 and CDR2 are SGHRS and YFSETQ. The CDR3 runs to 15 residues. CDR3 sequence (DNA): TGCGCCAGCAGCTTCATGGGGGCAGATGTTGAAAAACTGTTTTTT. Amino acid sequence: CASSFMGADVEKLFF.

The gene calls are TRBV15 and TRBJ2-3; D is ambiguous. Trimming removed 0 bases at V and 0 bases at J, with 4 bases between. There are 14 residues in the CDR3. Germline CDR1 reads LNHNV; CDR2 reads YYDKDF (reference sequence). CDR3 bases: TGTGCCACCAGCAGAGAATCTAGCACAGATACGCAGTATTTT. As protein: CATSRESSTDTQYF. Drawing the rest from reference TRBV15 and TRBJ2-3, the complete variable domain is DAMVIQNPRYQVTQFGKPVTLSCSQTLNHNVMYWYQQKSSQAPKLLFHYYDKDFNNEADTPDNFQSRRPNTSFCFLDIRSPGLGDTAMYLCATSRESSTDTQYFGPGTRLTVL.

The chain carries TRBV7-6 and TRBJ2-5, with 8 bases lining up with TRBD2. CDR1 SGHVS and CDR2 FNYEAQ come from the germline V gene. CDR3 length equals 15 residues. The V and J ends lost 1 base and 6 bases, in that order; junction bases with no gene match: 7. The CDR3 region is CASSLGNSGTKTQYF. Here the CDR3 DNA reads TGTGCCAGCAGCTTAGGGAATAGCGGGACGAAGACCCAGTACTTC.

The gene calls are TRBV14 and TRBJ2-2; a weak D match, TRBD2 (6 bases). CDR3 length: 14 amino acids. V was shortened by 6 bases and J by 5 bases, with 13 bases between the two germline ends. Looked up from germline, CDR1 is SGHDN and CDR2 is FVKESK. The chain's CDR3 is CASSPQGGTGELFF. The DNA of the CDR3 is TGTGCCAGCAGTCCCCAGGGAGGAACCGGGGAGCTGTTTTTT.

This chain joins TRBV19 and TRBJ1-5; maybe TRBD1 (6 bases). The CDR3 loop spans 14 amino acids. Germline-derived CDR1 and CDR2 are LNHDA and SQIVND (reference sequence). V lost 10 bases and J 0 bases, leaving 13 bases between the germline ends. CDR3 sequence: CATGHRDSNQPQHF. In nucleotides, the CDR3 is TGTGCCACCGGACACAGGGATAGCAATCAGCCCCAGCATTTT.

The rearrangement links TRBV19 to TRBJ2-5, with D tentatively TRBD2 (6 bases). The DNA end is more similar to TRBJ2-7, so the J call may be wrong. The CDR3 runs to 13 residues. CDR1 LNHDA and CDR2 SQIVND come from the germline V gene (reference sequence). The CDR3 coding sequence is TGTGCCAGTAGTATTGGCGGGGACTACGAGCAGTACTTC. Encoded protein: CASSIGGDYEQYF.

The chain combines TRBV10-1 with TRBJ2-5, with D perhaps matching TRBD2 (6 bases). The J call is uncertain, as TRBJ2-7 better fits the DNA end. CDR1 is WNHNN and CDR2 is SYGVQD in the germline V gene (reference sequence). CDR3 length equals 12 residues. The chain's CDR3 is CASSDGGCEQYF. The CDR3 nucleotides read TGCGCCAGCAGTGATGGAGGGTGCGAGCAGTACTTC.

J is TRBJ2-7 and V is TRBV6-5; TRBD2 matches at 13 bases. The CDR3 is 13 amino acids. In germline, CDR1 is MNHEY, CDR2 SVGAGI. The V and J ends lost 8 bases and 5 bases, in that order; junction bases with no gene match: 3. CDR3 bases: TGTGCCAGCCGAGGGACTAGCGGGAACGAGCAGTACTTC. It translates to CASRGTSGNEQYF.

The V gene is TRBV19, the J gene TRBJ2-3; 9 positions agree with TRBD2. The CDR3 length is 13 residues. Per the germline V gene, CDR1 is LNHDA and CDR2 is SQIVND (reference sequence). Trimming took 10 bases from V and 2 from J; bases not matched to a gene: 4. In nucleotides, the CDR3 is TGTGCCACCCGACTAGCGGTCACAGATACGCAGTATTTT. The encoded protein is CATRLAVTDTQYF.

This clone has more than one count but fewer than ten. The rearrangement uses TRBV6-1 and TRBJ1-1; D remains unclear. Between the trimmed V and J ends, which lost 8 bases and 8 bases, there was a span of 18 bases. There are 13 residues in the CDR3. Germline CDR1 is MNHNS and CDR2 is SASEGT. The CDR3 DNA reads as TGTGCCAGCCGAAAGGGCGTGGAGGCCGAAGCTTTCTTT. It encodes CASRKGVEAEAFF.

The rearrangement joins TRBV7-3 to TRBJ2-1, with D maybe TRBD2 (5 bases). Germline V gene data show CDR1 as SGHTA and CDR2 as FQGTGA. The CDR3 length is 13 residues. The ends were cut back, 3 bases at V and 6 bases at J, with 9 bases in the middle. This CDR3 reads CASSLASINEQFF. DNA for the CDR3: TGTGCCAGCAGCTTGGCTAGCATCAATGAGCAGTTCTTC.

The chain employs TRBV28 and TRBJ1-1; 10 nucleotides agree with TRBD1. Germline lookup yields CDR1 MDHEN and CDR2 SYDVKM. The CDR3 spans 15 residues. Trimming at V came to 6 bases and at J to 4 bases, leaving 8 bases not matched to a gene. CDR3: CASRIRTGGITEAFF. The CDR3 DNA reads as TGTGCCAGCAGAATTCGGACAGGGGGTATCACTGAAGCTTTCTTT.

The V gene is TRBV6-5, the J gene TRBJ2-1, with no clear D. Germline assignment: CDR1 MNHEY and CDR2 SVGAGI. The V end lost 2 bases, the J end lost 6 bases, and 5 bases lay between the germline ends. This CDR3 contains 12 residues. As DNA, the CDR3 is TGTGCCAGCAGTTACACAAGCAATGAGCAGTTCTTC. Residues: CASSYTSNEQFF.

CDR3 in amino acids: CSTEGANGYTF. The CDR3 region has the DNA TGCAGCACTGAAGGAGCTAATGGCTACACCTTC. The rearrangement uses TRBV29-1 and TRBJ1-2; D gene uncertain. This CDR3 spans 11 amino acids. The germline V gene has CDR1 SQVTM and CDR2 ANQGSEA. V gave up 8 bases and J gave up 6 bases, with 13 bases separating them.

The V gene is TRBV4-1, the J gene TRBJ2-7, with TRBD2 matching 7 bases. The CDR3 runs to 15 residues. Germline CDR1 is MGHRA and CDR2 is YSYEKL. V trimming: 1 base; J trimming: 3 bases; junction bases outside the gene matches: 6. The CDR3 is CASSQGRGGYYEQYF. Written as DNA, the CDR3 is TGCGCCAGCAGCCAAGGTCGCGGGGGTTACTACGAGCAGTACTTC.

The chain joins TRBV5-1 to TRBJ1-2; a weak D match, TRBD1 (5 bases). Per the germline V gene, CDR1 is SGHRS and CDR2 is YFSETQ. The CDR3 extends over 14 amino acids. The germline V and J ends were trimmed by 4 bases and 4 bases, with 14 bases remaining between them. In DNA form, the CDR3 reads TGCGCCAGCAGCCGACAGCCAGATCTCTATGGCTACACCTTC. Its protein is CASSRQPDLYGYTF.

The chain couples TRBV7-2 to TRBJ1-3; 8 bases line up with TRBD1. Per germline, CDR1 SGHTA and CDR2 FQGNSA. V was clipped by 5 bases and J by 3 bases; unmatched bases: 3. This CDR3 is 14 amino acids long. Here the CDR3 reads CASSTRGLGNTIYF. DNA for the CDR3: TGTGCCAGCAGCACCAGGGGGCTTGGAAACACCATATATTTT. Complete variable domain (other parts from reference TRBV7-2 and TRBJ1-3): GAGVSQSPSNKVTEKGKDVELRCDPISGHTALYWYRQSLGQGLEFLIYFQGNSAPDKSGLPSDRFSAERTGGSVSTLTIQRTQQEDSAVYLCASSTRGLGNTIYFGEGSWLTVV.